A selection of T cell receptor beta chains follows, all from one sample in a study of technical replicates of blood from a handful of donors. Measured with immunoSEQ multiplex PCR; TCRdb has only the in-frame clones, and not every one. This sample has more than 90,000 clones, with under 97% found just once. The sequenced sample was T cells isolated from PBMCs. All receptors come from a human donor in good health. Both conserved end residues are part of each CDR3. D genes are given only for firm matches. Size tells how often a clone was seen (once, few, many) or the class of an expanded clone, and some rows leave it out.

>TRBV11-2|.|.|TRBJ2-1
CASSPQGSAYNEQFF
TGTGCCAGCAGCCCCCAGGGGAGCGCCTACAATGAGCAGTTCTTC
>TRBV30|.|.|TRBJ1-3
CAWSVQGRRNTIYF
TGTGCCTGGAGTGTACAGGGACGGCGGAACACCATATATTTT
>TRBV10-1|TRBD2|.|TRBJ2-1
CASGERTSGGPEQFF
TGCGCCAGCGGAGAGAGGACTAGCGGGGGACCTGAGCAGTTCTTC
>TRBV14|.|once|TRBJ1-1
CASSQDYLGGRVVLTMNTEAFF
TGTGCCAGCAGCCAAGATTATCTGGGGGGACGGGTAGTTTTAACGATGAACACTGAAGCTTTCTTT
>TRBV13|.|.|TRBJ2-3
CASSFESLNSSTDTQYF
TGTGCCAGCAGCTTCGAATCACTGAACTCTAGCACAGATACGCAGTATTTT
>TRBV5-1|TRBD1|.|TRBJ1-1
CASSYGQEKAFF
TGCGCCAGCAGCTACGGACAGGAAAAAGCTTTCTTT
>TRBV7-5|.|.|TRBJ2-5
CVRSPKGQGSSGQETQYF
TGTGTCAGAAGCCCAAAGGGACAGGGGAGTAGTGGCCAAGAGACCCAGTACTTC
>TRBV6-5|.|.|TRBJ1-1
CASTKPTGTEAFF
TGTGCCAGCACCAAACCAACGGGTACTGAAGCTTTCTTT
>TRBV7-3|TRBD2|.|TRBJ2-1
CASSLAGGYNEQFF
TGTGCCAGCAGCCTAGCGGGGGGATACAATGAGCAGTTCTTC
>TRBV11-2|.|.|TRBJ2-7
CASSLGRSRNYEQYF
TGTGCCAGCAGCTTAGGCAGGTCCAGAAACTACGAGCAGTACTTC
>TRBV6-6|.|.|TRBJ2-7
CASSYGGTDYEQYF
TGTGCCAGCAGTTACGGCGGGACAGATTACGAGCAGTACTTC
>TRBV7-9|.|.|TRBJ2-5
CASSVLASQETQYF
TGTGCCAGCAGCGTGCTAGCGAGTCAAGAGACCCAGTACTTC
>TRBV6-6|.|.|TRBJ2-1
CASSLQPNEQFF
TGTGCCAGCAGTTTACAGCCAAATGAGCAGTTCTTC
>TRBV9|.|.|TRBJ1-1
CASSPPGVIAEAFF
TGTGCCAGCAGCCCCCCGGGGGTAATCGCTGAAGCTTTCTTT
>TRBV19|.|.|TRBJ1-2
CASSLAGGSNYGYTF
TGTGCCAGTAGTCTGGCGGGGGGTTCTAACTATGGCTACACCTTC
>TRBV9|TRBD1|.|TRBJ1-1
CASSPRTGVYTEAFF
TGTGCCAGCAGCCCCAGGACAGGGGTTTACACTGAAGCTTTCTTT
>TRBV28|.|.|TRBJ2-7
CASNSYEQYF
TGTGCCAGCAATAGCTACGAGCAGTACTTC
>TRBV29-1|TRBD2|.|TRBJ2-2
CSVVGLAENTGELFF
TGCAGCGTTGTGGGACTAGCGGAGAACACCGGGGAGCTGTTTTTT
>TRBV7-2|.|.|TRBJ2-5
CASSLVYGETQYF
TGTGCCAGCAGCTTAGTTTACGGGGAGACCCAGTACTTC
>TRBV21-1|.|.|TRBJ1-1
CASSKGKEGGPRTRQNSFF
TGTGCCAGCAGCAAAGGAAAGGAAGGGGGCCCGCGGACTCGGCAGAACTCTTTCTTT
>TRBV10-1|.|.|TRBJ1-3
CASTGTGNTIYF
TGCGCCTCCACAGGGACTGGAAACACCATATATTTT
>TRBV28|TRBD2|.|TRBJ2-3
CASSLLAGTSTDTQYF
TGTGCCAGCAGTCTCCTAGCGGGCACGAGCACAGATACGCAGTATTTT
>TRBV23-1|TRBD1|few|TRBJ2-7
CASSQLGDRDRGYEQYF
TGCGCCAGCAGTCAATTAGGAGACCGGGACAGGGGCTACGAGCAGTACTTC
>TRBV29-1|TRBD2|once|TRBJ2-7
CSVEATSSYEQYF
TGCAGCGTTGAAGCGACTAGCAGTTACGAGCAGTACTTC
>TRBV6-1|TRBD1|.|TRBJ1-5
CASRDRGLGNQPQHF
TGTGCCAGCAGGGACAGGGGGCTTGGCAATCAGCCCCAGCATTTT
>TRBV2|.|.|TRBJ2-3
CASRRNRQALGISTDTQYF
TGTGCCAGCAGGCGGAACAGACAGGCACTGGGGATTAGCACAGATACGCAGTATTTT
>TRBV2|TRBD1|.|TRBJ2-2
CASSDEGARTGELFF
TGTGCCAGCAGTGACGAGGGGGCAAGGACCGGGGAGCTGTTTTTT
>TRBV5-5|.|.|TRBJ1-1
CASSAGVDTEAFF
TGTGCCAGCAGCGCCGGTGTAGACACTGAAGCTTTCTTT
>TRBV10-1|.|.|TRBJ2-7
CASSEFSSYEQYF
TGCGCCAGCAGTGAGTTCTCTTCCTACGAGCAGTACTTC
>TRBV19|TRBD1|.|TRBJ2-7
CASSIRGRDRVAYEQYF
TGTGCCAGTAGTATAAGGGGCCGGGACAGGGTTGCCTACGAGCAGTACTTC
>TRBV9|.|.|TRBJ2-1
CASSSSAWEQFF
TGTGCCAGCAGTTCTAGCGCCTGGGAGCAGTTCTTC
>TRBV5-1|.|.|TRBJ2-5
CASSFSPYRAQETQYF
TGCGCCAGCAGCTTTAGTCCCTACAGGGCTCAAGAGACCCAGTACTTC
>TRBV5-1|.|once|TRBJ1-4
CASSSVGGYDEKLFF
TGCGCCAGCAGCAGCGTGGGGGGGTACGATGAAAAACTGTTTTTT
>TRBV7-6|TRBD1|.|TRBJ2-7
CASSLTQGAPEQYF
TGTGCCAGCAGCTTGACCCAGGGGGCGCCCGAGCAGTACTTC
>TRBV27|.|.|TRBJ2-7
CASSLSGGGLIYEQYF
TGTGCCAGCAGTTTATCAGGGGGGGGGTTAATCTACGAGCAGTACTTC
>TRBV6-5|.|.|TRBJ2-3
CASRRPGPTDTQYF
TGTGCCAGCAGGCGACCGGGTCCCACAGATACGCAGTATTTT
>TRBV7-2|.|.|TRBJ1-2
CASSYDRTNYGYTF
TGTGCCAGCAGCTACGACAGGACTAACTATGGCTACACCTTC
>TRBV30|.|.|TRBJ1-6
CAWERGFDSPLHF
TGTGCCTGGGAAAGGGGCTTTGATTCACCCCTCCACTTT
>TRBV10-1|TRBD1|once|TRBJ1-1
CASSKTAGGTEAFF
TGCGCCAGCAGTAAGACGGCAGGGGGCACTGAAGCTTTCTTT
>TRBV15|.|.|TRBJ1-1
CATSRDRTPNTEAFF
TGTGCCACCAGCAGAGATAGAACCCCGAACACTGAAGCTTTCTTT
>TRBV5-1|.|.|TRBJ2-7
CASSLVPGHPPYEQYF
TGCGCCAGCAGCTTGGTACCGGGACACCCGCCCTACGAGCAGTACTTC
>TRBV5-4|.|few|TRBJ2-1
CASSLGGGRYNEQFF
TGTGCCAGCAGCTTGGGCGGGGGCAGGTACAATGAGCAGTTCTTC
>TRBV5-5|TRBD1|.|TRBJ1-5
CASSSSPDRWNSNQPQHF
TGTGCCAGCAGCTCAAGTCCGGACAGGTGGAATAGCAATCAGCCCCAGCATTTT
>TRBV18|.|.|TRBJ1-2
CASSPPGGVHGYTF
TGTGCCAGCTCACCACCTGGGGGGGTTCATGGCTACACCTTC
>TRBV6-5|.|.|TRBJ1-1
CASSYGGLAFF
TGTGCCAGCAGTTACGGAGGATTGGCTTTCTTT
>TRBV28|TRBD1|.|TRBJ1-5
CASSYTGQGYQPQHF
TGTGCCAGCAGTTACACGGGACAGGGGTATCAGCCCCAGCATTTT
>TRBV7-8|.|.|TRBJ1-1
CASSLRGNTEAFF
TGTGCCAGCAGCTTACGGGGGAACACTGAAGCTTTCTTT
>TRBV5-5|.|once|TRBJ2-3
CASSSTGISDTQYF
TGTGCCAGCAGCTCCACAGGTATTTCAGATACGCAGTATTTT
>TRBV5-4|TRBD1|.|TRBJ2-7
CASSLAGTVYEQYF
TGTGCCAGCAGCTTGGCCGGGACAGTCTACGAGCAGTACTTC
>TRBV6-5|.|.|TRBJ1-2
CASRPGLQAGYTF
TGTGCCAGCAGACCGGGACTCCAAGCGGGCTACACCTTC
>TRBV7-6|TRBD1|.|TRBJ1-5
CASSPRQGRGQPQHF
TGTGCCAGCAGCCCAAGACAGGGGCGCGGTCAGCCCCAGCATTTT
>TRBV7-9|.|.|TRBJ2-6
CASSPHLFSGANVLTF
TGTGCCAGCAGCCCACACCTTTTCTCTGGGGCCAACGTCCTGACTTTC
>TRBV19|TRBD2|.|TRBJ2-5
CASSIEGTRSRTQYF
TGTGCCAGTAGTATAGAGGGGACTAGATCACGGACCCAGTACTTC
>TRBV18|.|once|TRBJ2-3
CASLDTDTQYF
TGTGCCAGCCTAGACACAGATACGCAGTATTTT
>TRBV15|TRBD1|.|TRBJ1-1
CATSRDGRTGGEAFF
TGTGCCACCAGCAGAGATGGTCGGACAGGGGGGGAAGCTTTCTTT
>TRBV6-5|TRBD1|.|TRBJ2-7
CASSAGDSYRTEQYF
TGTGCCAGCAGTGCCGGGGACAGCTACCGAACCGAGCAGTACTTC